Listed below are T cell receptor beta chains from one sample, sequenced in a study of cytomegalovirus exposure and HLA in healthy donors. Sequencing used immunoSEQ multiplex PCR; TCRdb keeps in-frame clones, though not all of them. The table lists 150,000 to 200,000 clones, less than 90% of them singletons. The sample comprised PBMCs. The receptor source for this set is a male donor in good health and CMV-seropositive. Both conserved end residues are part of each CDR3. The D gene is left open where the match is weak. The size entry is marked missing in some rows and otherwise reads once, few, many or a size class.

j_call,d_call,clone_size,v_call,cdr3_nt,cdr3_aa
TRBJ2-7,TRBD1,-,TRBV9,TGTGCCAGCAGCGTAGGTTTGGGACAGGGGACCTACGAGCAGTACTTC,CASSVGLGQGTYEQYF
TRBJ1-1,-,few,TRBV7-9,TGTGCCAGCAGCTTAGCCAGTTGGGGGGGAACTGAAGCTTTCTTT,CASSLASWGGTEAFF
TRBJ1-1,-,-,TRBV5-1,TGCGCCAGCAGCTTGGGAGGTAGAAGTAGGAGCACTGAAGCTTTCTTT,CASSLGGRSRSTEAFF
TRBJ1-5,TRBD1,-,TRBV27,TGTGCCAGAAGTCTTAAGGGGGCGGACCAGCCCCAGCATTTT,CARSLKGADQPQHF
TRBJ2-1,-,once,TRBV9,TGTGCCAGCAGTAGGGACTCTCCCATCGGGCAGTTCTTC,CASSRDSPIGQFF
TRBJ2-1,TRBD2,-,TRBV5-5,TGTGCCAGCAGCTCCCTTAGCGGGAGGGCCGGCAATGAGCAGTTCTTC,CASSSLSGRAGNEQFF
TRBJ1-2,-,-,TRBV7-9,TGTGCCAGCAGCTTAACCGCTGAGTTTGGTCACACCTTC,CASSLTAEFGHTF
TRBJ2-7,-,-,TRBV18,TGTGCCAGCTCACCAGGTCGACAGTTCTCCTACGAGCAGTACTTC,CASSPGRQFSYEQYF
TRBJ2-1,-,-,TRBV12-5,TGTGCTAGTGGTTTGGTGGCTCAGTCAAATGAGCAGTTCTTC,CASGLVAQSNEQFF
TRBJ2-6,-,few,TRBV5-1,TGCGCCAGCAGCTTGTATATGATACACTCTGGGGCCAACGTCCTGACTTTC,CASSLYMIHSGANVLTF
TRBJ2-5,TRBD2,-,TRBV2,TGTGCCAGCACTCGTCCCACTAGCGGCTCTTTCAGAGGGGAGACCCAGTACTTC,CASTRPTSGSFRGETQYF
TRBJ2-3,TRBD2,-,TRBV10-3,TGTGCCATCAGCCTGGGACTAGACGCAGATACGCAGTATTTT,CAISLGLDADTQYF
TRBJ2-1,-,-,TRBV19,TGTGCCAGTAGTCCTTCAGGGGCCACCCACAATGAGCAGTTCTTC,CASSPSGATHNEQFF
TRBJ2-7,-,-,TRBV11-1,TGTGCCAGCAGCTTATTAGAACGGGGAGTGGGCGAGCAGTACTTC,CASSLLERGVGEQYF
TRBJ2-3,-,-,TRBV5-1,TGCGCCAGCAGCTCCGGAGGAACAGATACGCAGTATTTT,CASSSGGTDTQYF
TRBJ2-2,-,once,TRBV14,TGTGCCAGCAGCCAAAGGGGGATCACCGGGGAGCTGTTTTTT,CASSQRGITGELFF
TRBJ2-2,-,-,TRBV9,TGTGCCAGCAGCACTCGGGGGAACACCGGGGAGCTGTTTTTT,CASSTRGNTGELFF
TRBJ1-2,-,-,TRBV7-9,TGTGCCAGCAGCATCGACAGTTTTAACTATGGCTACACCTTC,CASSIDSFNYGYTF
TRBJ1-2,-,-,TRBV2,TGTGCCAGCACCCGACAGACCTATGGCTACACCTTC,CASTRQTYGYTF
TRBJ2-1,TRBD2,-,TRBV5-5,TGTGCCAGCAGCTTGGCCGGCTGGGGACTAGCGGGAGGAGGGTACAATGAGCAGTTCTTC,CASSLAGWGLAGGGYNEQFF
TRBJ1-6,-,-,TRBV14,TGTGCCAGCAGCCAAACGCGTTTATCACCCCTCCACTTT,CASSQTRLSPLHF
TRBJ1-1,TRBD1,-,TRBV30,TGTGCCTGGAGCCAACACAGGGGAGGCCAAGCTGAAGCTTTCTTT,CAWSQHRGGQAEAFF
TRBJ2-7,TRBD2,-,TRBV6-5,TGTGCCAGCAGTACTAGCGGGAGACACGAGCAGTACTTC,CASSTSGRHEQYF
TRBJ2-1,TRBD2,-,TRBV5-6,TGTGCCAGCAGCTGGGGGACTAGCGGGAGCGATGAGCAGTTCTTC,CASSWGTSGSDEQFF
TRBJ1-5,-,-,TRBV6-4,TGTGCCAGCAGTCTTGAATCGGGGAATCAGCCCCAGCATTTT,CASSLESGNQPQHF
TRBJ2-5,-,-,TRBV5-1,TGCGCCAGCAGCCAGCAAGAGACCCAGTACTTC,CASSQQETQYF
TRBJ1-2,TRBD1,-,TRBV7-9,TGTGCCAGCAGCGAAGAGTACAGGGGCATCTATGGCTACACCTTC,CASSEEYRGIYGYTF
TRBJ1-4,-,-,TRBV18,TGTGCCAGCTCACCATCGGGCGGGTCGGAAAAACTGTTTTTT,CASSPSGGSEKLFF
TRBJ1-2,-,-,TRBV6-5,TGTGCCAGCAGCCTGGATGGGGGCGATGGCTACACCTTC,CASSLDGGDGYTF
TRBJ1-6,-,-,TRBV15,TGTGCCACCAGCAGAGATCAACTAGGATCACCCCTCCACTTT,CATSRDQLGSPLHF
TRBJ2-7,TRBD2,-,TRBV30,TGTGCCTGGTCCCCTAGCGGGATTCTTAGCGAGCAGTACTTC,CAWSPSGILSEQYF
TRBJ1-4,TRBD1,-,TRBV27,TGTGCCAGCAGCAGACAGGGGGCGCCCGAAAAACTGTTTTTT,CASSRQGAPEKLFF
TRBJ1-2,-,-,TRBV27,TGTGCCAGCAGCTCCTATGGCTACACCTTC,CASSSYGYTF
TRBJ2-1,TRBD2,-,TRBV13,TGTGCCAGCAGCTTTTTTCTACTAGCGGGAGAGGAAAACAGCTCCTACAATGAGCAGTTCTTC,CASSFFLLAGEENSSYNEQFF
TRBJ2-1,-,-,TRBV11-2,TGTGCCAGCAGCCGACTAGGACCCGCGAGCTCCTACAATGAGCAGTTCTTC,CASSRLGPASSYNEQFF
TRBJ1-2,-,few,TRBV7-2,TGTGCCCGGGGGTCGGGGTACGGCTACACCTTC,CARGSGYGYTF
TRBJ1-5,-,-,TRBV27,TGTGCCAGCAGTTTATCGGCAAACGGCGGAAATCAGCCCCAGCATTTT,CASSLSANGGNQPQHF
TRBJ2-1,-,-,TRBV29-1,TGCAGCGTCGGGGGACAGTACAATGAGCAGTTCTTC,CSVGGQYNEQFF
TRBJ1-5,-,-,TRBV7-9,TGTTCCAGCAGCTTAGGCGAGCAGCCCCAGCATTTT,CSSSLGEQPQHF
TRBJ2-2,-,-,TRBV30,TGTGCCTGGAGTGTAGGGGCCGGGGAGCTGTTTTTT,CAWSVGAGELFF
TRBJ2-5,TRBD2,-,TRBV4-1,TGCGCCAGCAGCCAAGAAGGGGTGACTAGCCGGGAGACCCAGTACTTC,CASSQEGVTSRETQYF
TRBJ2-7,-,-,TRBV5-4,TGTGCCAGCAGCTTTAATTACGAGCAGTACTTC,CASSFNYEQYF
TRBJ2-7,-,-,TRBV7-2,TGTGCCAGCAGCTTAGTATTGAGCGGGGAGCAGTACTTC,CASSLVLSGEQYF
TRBJ1-5,-,-,TRBV7-9,TGTGCCAGCAGCCTGGGGGGGGATCAGCCCCAGCATTTT,CASSLGGDQPQHF
TRBJ2-1,TRBD1,-,TRBV27,TGTGCCAGCAGTACTACAGGGGATGAGCAGTTCTTC,CASSTTGDEQFF
TRBJ2-1,TRBD2,-,TRBV4-2,TGTGCCAGCAGCCAAAAAATAACAGGGACTAGCGGTTACAATGAGCAGTTCTTC,CASSQKITGTSGYNEQFF
TRBJ2-3,TRBD2,-,TRBV7-9,TGTGCCAGCAGCACTAGCGGGATCCACACAGATACGCAGTATTTT,CASSTSGIHTDTQYF
TRBJ1-4,-,few,TRBV5-1,TGCGCCAGCAGCTTGCCCGGCGGAGGATCCTCTGCGGGGGAAAAACTGTTTTTT,CASSLPGGGSSAGEKLFF
TRBJ2-7,TRBD1,once,TRBV4-1,TGCGCCAGCAGCCTACCGGACAGGCGAGGCGAGCAGTACTTC,CASSLPDRRGEQYF
TRBJ2-3,-,-,TRBV11-2,TGTGCCAGCAGCTTAGTTTGGGGACTGGAAAGCACAGATACGCAGTATTTT,CASSLVWGLESTDTQYF
TRBJ2-1,-,-,TRBV6-6,TGTGCCAGCAGACAGCGGACTATCAGCGAGCAGTTCTTC,CASRQRTISEQFF
TRBJ1-3,TRBD1,-,TRBV4-1,TGCGCCAGCAGCCCCCGGACAGGGGCTGGAAACACCATATATTTT,CASSPRTGAGNTIYF